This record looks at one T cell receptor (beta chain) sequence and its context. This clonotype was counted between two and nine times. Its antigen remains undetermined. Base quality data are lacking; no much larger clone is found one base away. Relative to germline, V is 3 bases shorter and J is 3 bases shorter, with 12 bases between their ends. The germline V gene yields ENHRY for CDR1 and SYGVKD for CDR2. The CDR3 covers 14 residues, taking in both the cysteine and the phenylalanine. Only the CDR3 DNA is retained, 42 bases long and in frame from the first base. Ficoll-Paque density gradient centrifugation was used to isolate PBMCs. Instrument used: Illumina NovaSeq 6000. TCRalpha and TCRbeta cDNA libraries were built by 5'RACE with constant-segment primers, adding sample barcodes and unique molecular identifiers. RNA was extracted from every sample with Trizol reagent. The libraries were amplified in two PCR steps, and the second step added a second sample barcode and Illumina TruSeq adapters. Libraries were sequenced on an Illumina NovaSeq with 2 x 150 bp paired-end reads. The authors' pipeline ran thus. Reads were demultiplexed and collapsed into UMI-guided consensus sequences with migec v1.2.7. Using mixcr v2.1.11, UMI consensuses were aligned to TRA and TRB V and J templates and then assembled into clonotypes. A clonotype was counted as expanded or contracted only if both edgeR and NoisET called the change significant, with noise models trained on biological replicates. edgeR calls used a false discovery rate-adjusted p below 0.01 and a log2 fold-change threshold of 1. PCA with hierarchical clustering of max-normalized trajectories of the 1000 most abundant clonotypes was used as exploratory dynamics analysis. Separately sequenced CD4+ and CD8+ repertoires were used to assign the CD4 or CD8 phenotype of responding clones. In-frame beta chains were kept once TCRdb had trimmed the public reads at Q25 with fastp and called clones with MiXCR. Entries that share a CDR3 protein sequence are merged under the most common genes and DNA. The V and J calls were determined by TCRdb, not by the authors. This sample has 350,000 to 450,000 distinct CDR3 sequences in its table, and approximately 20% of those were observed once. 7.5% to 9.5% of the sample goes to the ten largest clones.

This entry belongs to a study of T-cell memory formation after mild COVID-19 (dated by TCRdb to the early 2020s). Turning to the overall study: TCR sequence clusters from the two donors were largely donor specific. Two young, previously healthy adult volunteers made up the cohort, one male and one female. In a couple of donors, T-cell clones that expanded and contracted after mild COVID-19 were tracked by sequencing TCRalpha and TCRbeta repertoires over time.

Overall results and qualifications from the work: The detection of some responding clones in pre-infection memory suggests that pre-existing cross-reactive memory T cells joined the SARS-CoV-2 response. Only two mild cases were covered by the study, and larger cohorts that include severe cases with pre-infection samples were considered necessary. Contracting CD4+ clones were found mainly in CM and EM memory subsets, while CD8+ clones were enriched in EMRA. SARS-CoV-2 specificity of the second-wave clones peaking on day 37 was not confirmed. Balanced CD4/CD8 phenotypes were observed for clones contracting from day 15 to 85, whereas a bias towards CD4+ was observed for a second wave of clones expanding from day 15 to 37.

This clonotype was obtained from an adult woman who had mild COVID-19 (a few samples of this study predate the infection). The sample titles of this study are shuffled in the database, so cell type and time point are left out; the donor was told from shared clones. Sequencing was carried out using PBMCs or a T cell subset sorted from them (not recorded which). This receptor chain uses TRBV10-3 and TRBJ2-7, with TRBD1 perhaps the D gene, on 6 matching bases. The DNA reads TGTGCCATCAGTGACGCCGGGACACTCTACGAGCAGTACTTC. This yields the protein CAISDAGTLYEQYF.